This TCR beta chain was captured by sequencing in a study of CD8 T cells in Susac syndrome. Study-wide results and limits: The number of individuals included in the study's TCR sequencing and HLA analysis was acknowledged as relatively small.

Random-hexamer reverse transcription was applied to roughly 0.5 to 1 ug RNA. With immunoSEQ multiplex PCR, TCR beta CDR3 was amplified across 54 Vbeta and 13 Jbeta. TCRdb re-analysed the immunoSEQ multiplex PCR reads in MiXCR, keeping a single row per CDR3 protein. The table lists fewer than 100,000 distinct CDR3 sequences, 75% to 95% of them singletons. On this clonotype itself: Its antigen remains unknown.

Germline V lookup: CDR1 MGHRA, CDR2 YSYEKL. Trimming shortened V by 1 base and J by 1 base, and 10 bases separated the two germline ends. The CDR3 extends over 15 amino acids. Sample: CD8+ T cells from PBMCs. The chain is built from TRBV4-1 and TRBJ1-1; D might be TRBD1 (5 bases). This receptor was obtained from a human donor with multiple sclerosis. CDR3 protein: CASSQGPGTNTEAFF. The CDR3 bases are TGCGCCAGCAGCCAAGGCCCGGGGACGAACACTGAAGCTTTCTTT.